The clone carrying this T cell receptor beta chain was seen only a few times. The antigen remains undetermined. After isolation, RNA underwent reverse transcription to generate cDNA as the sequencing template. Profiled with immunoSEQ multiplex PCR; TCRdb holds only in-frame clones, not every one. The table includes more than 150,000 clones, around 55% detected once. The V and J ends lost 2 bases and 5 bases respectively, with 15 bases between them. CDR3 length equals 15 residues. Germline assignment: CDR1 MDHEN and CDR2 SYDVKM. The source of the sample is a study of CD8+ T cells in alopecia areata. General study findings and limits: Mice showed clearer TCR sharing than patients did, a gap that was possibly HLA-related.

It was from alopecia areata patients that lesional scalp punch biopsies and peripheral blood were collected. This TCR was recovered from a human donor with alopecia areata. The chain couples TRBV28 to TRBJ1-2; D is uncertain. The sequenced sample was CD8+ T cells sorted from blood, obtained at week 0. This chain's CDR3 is CASSLNLLGKYGYTF. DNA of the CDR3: TGTGCCAGCAGTTTAAATCTTTTAGGGAAGTATGGCTACACCTTC.